This T cell receptor (beta chain) was found in a study of blood T cell repertoires in COVID-19. In the source study's methods: Reference gene primer amplification gave estimated nucleated cell counts. TCRdb's copy holds only in-frame clones and misses some; the assay was immunoSEQ multiplex PCR. V, J and clone size are taken as reported in that table, and D and trimming were inferred from the DNA itself. The data hold about 400,000 clones, with roughly 88% observed a single time. The length of the CDR3 is 16 residues. J lost 5 bases, V lost 5 bases, and 10 bases had no gene match. From germline, CDR1 is SEHNR and CDR2 FQNEAQ (reference sequence). This study enrolled people aged 18 to 89 from approximately 25 US geographic areas. Participant-given clinical history determined each cohort assignment.

J is TRBJ1-3 and V is TRBV7-9, with TRBD1 matching over 9 bases. The TCR comes from a woman aged 40 to 55 with acute COVID-19. The sequenced material came from PBMCs or T cells enriched from blood (not recorded which). CDR3 region: CASSVPGQGIRNTIYF. CDR3 bases: TGTGCCAGCAGCGTTCCGGGACAGGGAATAAGAAACACCATATATTTT.